This TCR beta chain was sequenced during a study of T cell responses to AZD1222 COVID-19 vaccine. Points from the study as a whole: Per reports, nearly half of all spike-specific TCRs target regions that are unmutated in variants. Vaccination with two AZD1222 doses was followed by a rise in Spike-specific TCR breadth and depth.

The CDR3 is 15 residues long. Germline-derived CDR1 and CDR2 are ENHRY and SYGVKD. Between the trimmed V and J ends, which lost 6 bases and 3 bases, there was a span of 17 bases. Profiled with immunoSEQ multiplex PCR; TCRdb holds only in-frame clones, not every one. The top ten clones hold about 1.5% of a sample with 95,000 to 150,000 clones, about 90% of them seen once. For this clone: What it binds is not known.

The receptor's source is an adult in good health. The material was peripheral blood, obtained on day 0 of AZD1222 vaccination. The V gene is TRBV10-3, the J gene TRBJ1-1, with D possibly being TRBD1 (6 bases). The CDR3 DNA sequence: TGTGCCATCAGCCCACAGGGTACGGGATACACTGAAGCTTTCTTT. This codes for CAISPQGTGYTEAFF.